The 13 T cell receptor beta chains listed next were all sequenced from one sample in a study of blood T cell repertoires in COVID-19. Generated by immunoSEQ multiplex PCR, the TCRdb table keeps only in-frame clones and is missing some. Of 200,000 to 250,000 clones in the sample, about nine tenths are singletons; the top ten hold approximately 10%. Sequenced sample: PBMCs or T cells enriched from blood (not recorded which). The origin of the receptors is a man aged 18 to 29 with acute COVID-19.

This clone was observed once. This chain uses TRBV19 with TRBJ2-7; perhaps TRBD2 as D (5 bases). The CDR3 spans 15 residues. Between the trimmed V and J ends, which lost 5 bases and 2 bases, there was a span of 16 bases. Germline V gene data show CDR1 as LNHDA and CDR2 as SQIVND (reference sequence). The CDR3 DNA reads as TGTGCCAGTAGTCTTAACGGGCTAGCAACCTACGAGCAGTACTTC. It is translated as CASSLNGLATYEQYF.

In this sample, this clone turned up a few times. The rearrangement joins TRBV28 to TRBJ1-4, with unresolved D. Trimming took off 4 bases at V and 8 bases at J, with 14 bases between the two ends. From germline, CDR1 is MDHEN and CDR2 SYDVKM. CDR3 length: 14 residues. CDR3 sequence: CASSSPAGSEKLFF. In nucleotides, the CDR3 is TGTGCCAGCAGTTCCCCCGCGGGCTCCGAAAAACTGTTTTTT.

The gene calls are TRBV18 and TRBJ2-3; 8 positions match TRBD2. Germline trimming cut 2 bases from V and 2 bases from J; bases unmatched to any gene: 6. CDR3 length: 16 residues. The germline V gene has CDR1 KGHSH and CDR2 LQKENI. The CDR3 nucleotides read TGTGCCAGCTCACCAACAGCGGGAGATAACACAGATACGCAGTATTTT. It translates to CASSPTAGDNTDTQYF.

The sample holds one count of this clone. The rearrangement uses TRBV28 and TRBJ1-1; a weak D match, TRBD1 (5 bases). The V gene lost 2 bases and the J gene lost 4 bases, with 11 bases spanning the gap. Germline CDR1 is MDHEN and CDR2 is SYDVKM. The CDR3 has 14 residues. The chain's CDR3 is CASSLVRVSTEAFF. In nucleotides, the CDR3 is TGTGCCAGCAGTTTAGTCAGGGTGAGCACTGAAGCTTTCTTT.

The chain employs TRBV18 and TRBJ2-1; 11 bases fit TRBD2. J lost 4 bases, V lost 5 bases, and 7 bases had no gene match. Germline-derived CDR1 and CDR2 are KGHSH and LQKENI. CDR3 length equals 16 residues. CDR3 bases: TGTGCCAGCTCATCAATAGCGGGAGGGCCGTACAATGAGCAGTTCTTC. The encoded protein is CASSSIAGGPYNEQFF. The full variable domain, completed using reference TRBV18 and TRBJ2-1, is NAGVMQNPRHLVRRRGQEARLRCSPMKGHSHVYWYRQLPEEGLKFMVYLQKENIIDESGMPKERFSAEFPKEGPSILRIQQVVRGDSAAYFCASSSIAGGPYNEQFFGPGTRLTVL.

The chain couples TRBV6-4 to TRBJ1-1; maybe TRBD1 (5 bases). V shed 2 bases and J shed 0 bases, with 16 bases lying between them. Germline loops: CDR1 MRHNA, CDR2 SNTAGT. The CDR3 has 17 amino acids. For the CDR3, the DNA is TGTGCCAGCAGTGACCCACCGGTCCCACAGGTGAACACTGAAGCTTTCTTT. It encodes CASSDPPVPQVNTEAFF.

The chain uses TRBV19 and TRBJ2-1; 9 positions match TRBD2. Germline CDR1 reads LNHDA; CDR2 reads SQIVND (reference sequence). The junction had 6 bases not matched to a gene; V was cut back by 6 bases and J by 3 bases. The CDR3 covers 15 residues. Written as DNA, the CDR3 is TGTGCCAGTAGAGGGGCGGGAGGGGTCTACAATGAGCAGTTCTTC. Translating it yields CASRGAGGVYNEQFF.

This clone was observed a single time. This chain connects TRBV24-1 to TRBJ2-7; a possible D gene is TRBD1 (6 bases). Per the germline V gene, CDR1 is KGHDR and CDR2 is SFDVKD. Trimming removed 7 bases from V and 4 bases from J, with 16 bases in between. CDR3 length: 14 amino acids. The CDR3 nucleotides read TGTGCCACCAGGCCCAGGGGCGAGGGATACGAGCAGTACTTC. Translation gives CATRPRGEGYEQYF.

The V and J genes are TRBV6-2 or TRBV6-3 and TRBJ1-2, with TRBD1 as a possible D gene (5 bases). V was shortened by 2 bases and J by 7 bases, with 11 bases between the two germline ends. Germline V gene sequence: CDR1 MNHEY, CDR2 SVGEGT. The CDR3 has 13 amino acids. CDR3 sequence (DNA): TGTGCCAGCAGTTACGTGGGGGACTCTGGCTACACCTTC. Protein sequence: CASSYVGDSGYTF.

The rearrangement joins TRBV5-5 to TRBJ1-5; no clear D gene. Germline lookup yields CDR1 SGHKS and CDR2 YYEKEE (reference sequence). The germline V and J ends were trimmed by 3 bases and 2 bases, with 9 bases remaining between them. The CDR3 loop spans 14 amino acids. CDR3 sequence reads: CASSSISGNQPQHF. Written as DNA, the CDR3 is TGTGCCAGCAGCTCCATTAGCGGCAATCAGCCCCAGCATTTT.

This chain uses TRBV28 with TRBJ2-2; tentatively, D is TRBD2 (6 bases). The CDR3 length is 17 residues. Trimming removed 3 bases at V and 3 bases at J, with 17 bases between. CDR1 is MDHEN, CDR2 SYDVKM, per germline. The CDR3: CASSLGQVGGDTGELFF. The CDR3 DNA is TGTGCCAGCAGTTTGGGCCAAGTGGGGGGAGACACCGGGGAGCTGTTTTTT.

The CDR3 nucleotides read TGCGCCAGCAGCCCCTGGACAGGGACGAACACTGAAGCTTTCTTT. Its protein is CASSPWTGTNTEAFF. J is TRBJ1-1 and V is TRBV5-1, with 8 bases aligning to TRBD1. Germline V gene lookup returns CDR1 SGHRS and CDR2 YFSETQ. The CDR3 length is 15 residues. V was clipped by 4 bases and J by 1 base; unmatched bases: 6.

The gene calls are TRBV5-1 and TRBJ2-5; D ambiguous. The CDR3 runs 14 residues. V was trimmed by 4 bases and J by 1 base, leaving 11 bases between them. The germline V gene has CDR1 SGHRS and CDR2 YFSETQ. The DNA for the CDR3 is TGCGCCAGCAGCCCTATCAGGTTCCAAGAGACCCAGTACTTC. Its protein is CASSPIRFQETQYF.